This T cell receptor beta chain came from a study of T cells in Graves' hyperthyroidism and ophthalmopathy (dated by TCRdb to about 2019). For context, the study as a whole: Peripheral blood was sampled at the time of initial diagnosis, prior to any treatment. TCR V-J signatures able to tell the groups apart were searched for in a discovery cohort of 90 to 100 patients, of whom roughly 42 had Graves' ophthalmopathy and 57 had stable Graves' hyperthyroidism. Whether ophthalmopathy could be predicted prospectively was tested in an independent validation cohort made up of under 20 hyperthyroidism patients plus 17 patients who later progressed to ophthalmopathy. The roughly 99 discovery patients were divided at random into training and test sets in a 7:3 ratio. Thyroid tissue and blood T-cell repertoires from six Graves' hyperthyroidism patients were also compared in the study. After sampling, hyperthyroidism patients received methimazole starting at 30 mg daily, and ophthalmopathy patients received high-dose intravenous methylprednisolone. According to the paper, TCR Vbeta CDR3 sequencing was carried out on 120 to 150 peripheral blood samples, which came from about 45 ophthalmopathy, approximately 72 hyperthyroidism and approximately 17 progressor patients.

The full study reports these points: In cross-validation, a model built on a 13 V-J signature told ophthalmopathy apart from stable hyperthyroidism with 85% to 90% sensitivity and 81% to 82% specificity, and in testing the same model reached 80%/75%. During validation, the model predicted progression to ophthalmopathy a median of approximately 7 months ahead of onset, with almost 71% sensitivity and roughly 75% specificity. Most expanded thyroid clonotypes (frequency above 0.001) were also detected in blood, a finding suggesting that blood repertoires may reflect thyroid immune responses. Sample size was not statistically predetermined, and investigators were not blinded to group allocation.

Amplification of TCR beta CDR3 regions was carried out from RNA transcripts. A first-round RT-PCR of the TCR CDR3 used the HTBI primer set with the Qiagen OneStep RT-PCR kit. A second multiplex PCR round built the libraries, followed by size selection and purification. Sequencing of the libraries was done on an Illumina HiSeq2000 using paired-end 100 bp reads. The original methods were these. Raw data were processed with SOAPnuke, discarding reads with adapters, uncalled bases, mean Phred below 15, or no exact constant-primer or identifier match. High-quality paired reads were merged with COPE v1.2.5, and unique nucleotide sequences were defined as clonotypes. MiTCR v1.1 was used to align clonotypes to the IMGT TRBV, TRBD and TRBJ reference segments. Analysis was restricted to V-J combinations with a frequency above 0.0001, which covered about 99% of repertoires. A TCS score was defined as the ratio of F50 (clonal expansion) to E x V (chaos), with BLOSUM62-based TCRdist applied between CDR3 peptides within each V-J. Welch's t-statistics and random forest reduced fewer than 600 V-J features to some 14, which were used in a naive Bayes classifier (R e1071). Through fastp at Q25 and MiXCR, TCRdb rebuilt clones from the public reads, retaining in-frame beta chains. Entries are consolidated by CDR3 protein sequence, retaining the most common genes and DNA. TCRdb's processing, not the authors' own work, is the source of the V and J calls. Recorded for this sample are approximately 600,000 distinct CDR3 sequences; approximately 15% of them occurred a single time. Together, the top ten hold around 5.4% of the sample.

The CDR3, cysteine through phenylalanine, is 15 amino acids long. The CDR3 DNA has 45 bases and is translated from base 1. Per the germline V gene, SGHRS is the CDR1 and YFSETQ is the CDR2. Hyperthyroidism patients were newly diagnosed, had a disease duration of under 2 months, and were aged 18 to 65 years. The study excluded patients with uncontrolled infections, other autoimmune diseases, pregnancy or lactation. Diagnoses were based on clinical symptoms, serum thyroxine and TRAb, thyroid ultrasound and orbital computed tomography. Blood from progressor patients was drawn when they were first diagnosed with hyperthyroidism, before any ophthalmopathy symptoms appeared. Ficoll-Paque density gradient centrifugation was used to isolate PBMCs from about 9.4 ml of fresh peripheral blood. Progressor patients were initially diagnosed with Graves' hyperthyroidism and developed ophthalmopathy during follow-up. Total RNA was extracted using Trizol reagent, and RNA quality was assessed on an Agilent 2100 Bioanalyzer.

A word on this clonotype: There is no known antigen for this receptor. No clone much larger than this one lies a single base away; base qualities are absent.

The chain is made from TRBV5-1 and TRBJ2-1; a stretch of 9 junction bases matches TRBD2. The J call may be incorrect, as the DNA end agrees better with TRBJ2-7. Sequencing input: blood. The TCR was taken from a woman in her 30s with Graves' hyperthyroidism that later progressed to Graves' ophthalmopathy. The DNA reads TGCGCCAGCAGCTTTAGCGGGAGCGGCTACAATGAGCAGTACTTC. This sequence encodes CASSFSGSGYNEQYF.